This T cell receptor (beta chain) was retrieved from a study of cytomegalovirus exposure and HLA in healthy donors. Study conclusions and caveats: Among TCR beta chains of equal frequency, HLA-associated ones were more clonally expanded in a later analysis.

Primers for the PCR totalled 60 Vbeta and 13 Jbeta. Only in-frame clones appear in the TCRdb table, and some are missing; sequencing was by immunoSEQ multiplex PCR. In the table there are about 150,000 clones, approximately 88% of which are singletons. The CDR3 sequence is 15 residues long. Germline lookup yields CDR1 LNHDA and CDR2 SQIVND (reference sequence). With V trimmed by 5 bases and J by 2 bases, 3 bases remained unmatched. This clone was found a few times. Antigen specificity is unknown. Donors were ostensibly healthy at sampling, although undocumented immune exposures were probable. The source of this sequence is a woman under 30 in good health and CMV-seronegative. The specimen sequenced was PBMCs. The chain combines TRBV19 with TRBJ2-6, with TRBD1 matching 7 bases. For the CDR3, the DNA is TGTGCCAGTAGTCCGACAGGGCCTGGGGCCAACGTCCTGACTTTC. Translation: CASSPTGPGANVLTF.